This is a list of T cell receptor beta chains from one sample in a study of Graves' ophthalmopathy and Graves' hyperthyroidism. A single record per CDR3 protein comes from TCRdb applying MiXCR to the multiplex PCR reads. In the table there are approximately 460,000 distinct CDR3 sequences, about an eighth of which are singletons. Input material: blood. Source of these receptors: a woman aged 30 to 39 with Graves' ophthalmopathy. Both conserved end residues are part of each CDR3. Each record gives: clone size, J gene, V gene, D gene, CDR3 protein, CDR3 DNA. A D gene is named only where the DNA matches it firmly. Clone size is given for some rows only: seen once, a few or many times, or a class if the clone is expanded.

many TRBJ1-1 TRBV20-1 TRBD1 CSATYMDRGFMNTEAFF TGCAGTGCAACTTATATGGACAGGGGTTTCATGAACACTGAAGCTTTCTTT
many TRBJ2-5 TRBV20-1 TRBD2 CSASISGTGGETQYF TGCAGTGCTTCTATCAGCGGTACGGGAGGAGAGACCCAGTACTTC
many TRBJ2-7 TRBV10-3 - CAIIGEGGYEQYF TGTGCCATCATCGGGGAAGGAGGCTACGAGCAGTACTTC
many TRBJ2-5 TRBV9 - CASSSSGTVQETQYF TGTGCCAGCAGCTCTAGTGGGACTGTCCAAGAGACCCAGTACTTC
many TRBJ1-5 TRBV19 - CASSITGQPNQPQHF TGTGCCAGTAGTATTACGGGACAACCCAATCAGCCCCAGCATTTT
few TRBJ1-5 TRBV28 TRBD1 CASSLWNAGTGVPHSNQPQHF TGTGCCAGCAGTTTATGGAACGCCGGGACAGGGGTACCCCATAGCAATCAGCCCCAGCATTTT
many TRBJ1-1 TRBV4-1 TRBD1 CASSQADRANTEAFF TGCGCCAGCAGCCAAGCAGACAGGGCGAACACTGAAGCTTTCTTT
many TRBJ2-5 TRBV24-1 - CATSDLSTQYF TGTGCCACCAGTGATCTGAGCACCCAGTACTTC
many TRBJ1-2 TRBV6-1 TRBD1 CASSKQGNDYGYTF TGTGCCAGCAGTAAACAGGGGAACGACTATGGCTACACCTTC
many TRBJ2-4 TRBV12-3/TRBV12-4 - CASSYQGGSDGIQYF TGTGCCAGCAGTTATCAAGGGGGGTCCGATGGCATTCAGTACTTC
many TRBJ2-7 TRBV28 TRBD1 CASSFDRGDYEQYF TGTGCCAGCAGCTTTGACAGGGGAGACTACGAGCAGTACTTC
- TRBJ1-5 TRBV27 - CASRRGAQPQHF TGTGCCAGCAGACGGGGGGCACAGCCCCAGCATTTT
- TRBJ1-2 TRBV6-5 - CASSSGTVSNYGYTF TGTGCCAGCAGTTCGGGAACAGTATCCAACTATGGCTACACCTTC
many TRBJ2-7 TRBV5-1 TRBD1 CASSIRTGGGNEQYF TGCGCCAGCAGCATTCGGACAGGGGGTGGCAACGAGCAGTACTTC
- TRBJ1-5 TRBV4-3 - CASSQDITPRSNQPQHF TGCGCCAGCAGCCAAGATATTACACCTCGTAGCAATCAGCCCCAGCATTTT
- TRBJ1-5 TRBV2 - CATRVPGGYDQPQHF TGTGCCACCAGGGTTCCGGGGGGGTACGATCAGCCCCAGCATTTT
many TRBJ2-2 TRBV20-1 - CSAPSGGRDTGELFF TGCAGTGCCCCATCCGGGGGGCGGGACACCGGGGAGCTGTTTTTT